The clone carrying this TCR beta chain was recorded many times. This sample was included in a study of shared clonotypes between healthy human individuals. The table came from immunoSEQ multiplex PCR; TCRdb's copy has only in-frame clones and leaves some out. The sample holds under 600,000 clones, roughly 79% seen once. This TCR was recovered from a woman aged 40-49 years in good health. Some clones in this sample may be carry-over from other donors' samples. Sequencing used PBMCs.

The CDR3 here is CASRPGTGFYEQYF. CDR3 nucleotides: TGTGCCAGCAGGCCCGGGACAGGGTTCTACGAGCAGTACTTC. This chain joins TRBV6-6 and TRBJ2-7; 9 nucleotides line up with TRBD1. Germline V lookup: CDR1 MNHNY, CDR2 SVGAGI (reference sequence). V lost 6 bases, J lost 3 bases, and 6 bases stayed unmatched. The CDR3 extends over 14 amino acids.